This T cell receptor beta chain was retrieved from a study of T-cell memory formation after mild COVID-19. V dropped 2 bases and J dropped 7 bases, with 15 bases sitting between them. Germline CDR1 and CDR2: SGHRS and YFSETQ. The CDR3 totals 14 residues. This clonotype turned up a few times. The antigen remains undetermined. Findings of the study overall: For contracting clones, CD4+ ones sat mainly in CM and EM, CD8+ in EMRA.

It was 5'RACE with constant-segment primers that produced the TCR alpha and TCR beta cDNA libraries, which carried sample barcodes and UMIs. TCRdb re-analysed the 5' RACE reads in MiXCR, keeping a single row per CDR3 protein. The repertoire has under 250,000 distinct CDR3 sequences, 15% to 17% of them found once; the top ten carry approximately 2.1%. This chain links TRBV5-1 with TRBJ1-2; D is uncertain. Sequencing was done on a sample of PBMCs or a T cell subset sorted from them (not recorded which). This TCR derives from an adult woman who had mild COVID-19 (a few samples of this study predate the infection). Cell type and time point are not known. CDR3 protein: CASSFRSEALGYTF. DNA for the CDR3: TGCGCCAGCAGCTTTCGTAGTGAGGCTCTTGGCTACACCTTC. Using reference TRBV5-1 and TRBJ1-2 for the parts outside the CDR3, the full variable domain is KAGVTQTPRYLIKTRGQQVTLSCSPISGHRSVSWYQQTPGQGLQFLFEYFSETQRNKGNFPGRFSGRQFSNSRSEMNVSTLELGDSALYLCASSFRSEALGYTFGSGTRLTVV.